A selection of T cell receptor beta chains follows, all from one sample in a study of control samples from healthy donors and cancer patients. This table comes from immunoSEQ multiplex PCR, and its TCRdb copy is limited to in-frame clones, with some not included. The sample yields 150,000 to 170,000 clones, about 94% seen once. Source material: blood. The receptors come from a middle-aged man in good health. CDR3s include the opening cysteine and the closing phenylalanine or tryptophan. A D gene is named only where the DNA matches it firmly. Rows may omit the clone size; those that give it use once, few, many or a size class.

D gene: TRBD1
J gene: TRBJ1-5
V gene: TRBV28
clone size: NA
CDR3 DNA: TGTGCCAGCACCCCGGGGGACAGGGGGAATCAGCCCCAGCATTTT
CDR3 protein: CASTPGDRGNQPQHF

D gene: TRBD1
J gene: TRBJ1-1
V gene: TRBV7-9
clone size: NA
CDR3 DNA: TGTGCCAGCAGCTTCACAGGGGGCACTGAAGCTTTCTTT
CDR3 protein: CASSFTGGTEAFF

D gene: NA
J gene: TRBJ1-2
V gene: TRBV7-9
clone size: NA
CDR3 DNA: TGTGCCAGCAGCTTAGTCCAGGGCCTTGGGTACAGTGGCTACACCTTC
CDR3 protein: CASSLVQGLGYSGYTF

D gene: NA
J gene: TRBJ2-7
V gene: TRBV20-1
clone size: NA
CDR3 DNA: TGCAGTGCACGGGTCCTCCGGGAGCAGTACTTC
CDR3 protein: CSARVLREQYF

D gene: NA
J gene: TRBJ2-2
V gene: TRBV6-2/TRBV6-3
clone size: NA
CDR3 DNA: TGTGCCAGCAGCGCAGCCTTGGGGGGATTCTTGAACACCGGGGAGCTGTTTTTT
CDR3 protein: CASSAALGGFLNTGELFF

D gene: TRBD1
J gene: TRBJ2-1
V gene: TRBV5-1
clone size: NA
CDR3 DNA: TGCGCCAGCAGCTTTTTACAGGGGGAGTCTTACAATGAGCAGTTCTTC
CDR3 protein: CASSFLQGESYNEQFF

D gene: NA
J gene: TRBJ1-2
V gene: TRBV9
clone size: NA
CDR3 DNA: TGTGCCAGCAGCGTAGCTGGGGGCTTGCGCGGCTACACCTTC
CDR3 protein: CASSVAGGLRGYTF

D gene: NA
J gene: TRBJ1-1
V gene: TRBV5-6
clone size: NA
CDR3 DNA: TGTGCCAGCAGCTGGGAGGGGACTGAAGCTTTCTTT
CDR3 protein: CASSWEGTEAFF

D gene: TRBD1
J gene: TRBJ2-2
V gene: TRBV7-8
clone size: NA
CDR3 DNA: TGTGCCAGCAGCTACCAGACAGGGGACGACACCGGGGAGCTGTTTTTT
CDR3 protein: CASSYQTGDDTGELFF

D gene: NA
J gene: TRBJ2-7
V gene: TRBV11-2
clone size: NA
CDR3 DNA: TGTGCCAGCAGCCCTGCCCCGGGGTACGAGCAGTACTTC
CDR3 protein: CASSPAPGYEQYF

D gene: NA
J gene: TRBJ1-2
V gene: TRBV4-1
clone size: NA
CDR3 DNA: TGCGCCAGCAGCCAAGGCCGGCTGGCTGGCTACACCTTC
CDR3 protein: CASSQGRLAGYTF

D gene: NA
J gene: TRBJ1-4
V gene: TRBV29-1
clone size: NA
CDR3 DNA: TGCAGCGCCCGCGGAGACGGGGATGAAAAACTGTTTTTT
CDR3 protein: CSARGDGDEKLFF

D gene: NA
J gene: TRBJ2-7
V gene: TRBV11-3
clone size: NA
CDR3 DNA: TGTGCCAGCAGCTCCGCCTCCGGGGCAAGCGAGCAGTACTTC
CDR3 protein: CASSSASGASEQYF

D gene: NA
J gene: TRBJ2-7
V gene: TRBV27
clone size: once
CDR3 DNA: TGTGCCAGCAGCCTCTCCAGGATCTCCTCCTACGAGCAGTACTTC
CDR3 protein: CASSLSRISSYEQYF

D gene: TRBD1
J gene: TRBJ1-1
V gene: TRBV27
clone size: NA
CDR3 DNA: TGTGCCAGTGGAGTCCGACAGGGCGGGGGGACTGAAGCTTTCTTT
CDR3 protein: CASGVRQGGGTEAFF

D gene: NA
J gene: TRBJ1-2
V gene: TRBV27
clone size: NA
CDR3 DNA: TGTGCCAGCAGACCACAGGGACCCACTGGCTACACCTTC
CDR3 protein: CASRPQGPTGYTF

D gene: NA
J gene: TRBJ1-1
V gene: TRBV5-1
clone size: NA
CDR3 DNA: TGCGCCAGCAGCAGAGACACTGAAGCTTTCTTT
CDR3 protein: CASSRDTEAFF

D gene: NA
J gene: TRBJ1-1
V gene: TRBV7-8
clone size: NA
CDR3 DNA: TGTGCCAGCAGCTTAGGACGGACGAACACTGAAGCTTTCTTT
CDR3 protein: CASSLGRTNTEAFF

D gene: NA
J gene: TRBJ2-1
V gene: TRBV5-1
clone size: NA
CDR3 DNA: TGCGCCAGCAGCTTGTACACCTCCTACAATGAGCAGTTCTTC
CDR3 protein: CASSLYTSYNEQFF

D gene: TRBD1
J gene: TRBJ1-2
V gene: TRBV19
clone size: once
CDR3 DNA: TGTGCCAGTAGTCCCGGGACAGGGAATAATAACTATGGCTACACCTTC
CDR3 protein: CASSPGTGNNNYGYTF

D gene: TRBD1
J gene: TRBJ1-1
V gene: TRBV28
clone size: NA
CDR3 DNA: TGTGCCAGCTCGATACAGGGGAGACCTGAAGCTTTCTTT
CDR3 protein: CASSIQGRPEAFF

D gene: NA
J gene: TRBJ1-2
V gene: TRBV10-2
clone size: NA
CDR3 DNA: TGCGCCAGCAGTGAGTCCGGGGTGGCGAGCTATGGCTACACCTTC
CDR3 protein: CASSESGVASYGYTF

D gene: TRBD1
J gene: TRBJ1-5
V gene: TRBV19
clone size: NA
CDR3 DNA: TGTGCCAGTAGTGGGGGACAGGGGGTTTCGCATCAGCCCCAGCATTTT
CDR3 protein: CASSGGQGVSHQPQHF

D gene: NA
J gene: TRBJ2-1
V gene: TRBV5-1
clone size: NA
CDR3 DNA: TGCGCCAGCAGCTTCGGGGTGCGGCAGTTCTTC
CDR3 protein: CASSFGVRQFF

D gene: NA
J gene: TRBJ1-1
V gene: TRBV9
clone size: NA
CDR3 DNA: TGTGCCAGCAGCGCCGCGGGGGAAGAAAACACTGAAGCTTTCTTT
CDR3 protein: CASSAAGEENTEAFF

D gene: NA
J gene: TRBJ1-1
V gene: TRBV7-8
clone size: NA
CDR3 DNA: TGTGCCAGCAGCTACGACCCGGGACTGATGAACACTGAAGCTTTCTTT
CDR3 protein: CASSYDPGLMNTEAFF

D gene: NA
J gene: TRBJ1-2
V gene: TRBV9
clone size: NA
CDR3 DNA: TGTGCCAGCAGTGAAAACTCCGGTTATGGCTACACCTTC
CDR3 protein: CASSENSGYGYTF

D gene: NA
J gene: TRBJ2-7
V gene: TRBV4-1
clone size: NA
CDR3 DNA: TGCGCCAGCAGCCAAGATAATGGAGGGGGCTCCTACGAGCAGTACTTC
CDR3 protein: CASSQDNGGGSYEQYF

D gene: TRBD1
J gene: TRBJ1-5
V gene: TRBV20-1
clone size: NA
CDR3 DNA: TGCAGTGCTACTGACAGGGGTTACAATCAGCCCCAGCATTTT
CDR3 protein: CSATDRGYNQPQHF

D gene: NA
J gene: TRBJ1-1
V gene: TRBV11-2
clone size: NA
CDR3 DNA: TGTGCCAGCAGCCCCACGAACACTGAAGCTTTCTTT
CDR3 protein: CASSPTNTEAFF

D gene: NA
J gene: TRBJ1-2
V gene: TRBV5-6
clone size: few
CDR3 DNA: TGTGCCAGCAGCACCTGGACAGCGACTAACTATGGCTACACCTTC
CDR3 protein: CASSTWTATNYGYTF

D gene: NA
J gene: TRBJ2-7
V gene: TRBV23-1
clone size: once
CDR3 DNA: TGCGCCAGCAGTCGCTCAGGGCTTCCCTACGAGCAGTACTTC
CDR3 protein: CASSRSGLPYEQYF

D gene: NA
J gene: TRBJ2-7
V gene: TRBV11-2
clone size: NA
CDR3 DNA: TGTGCCAGCAGCTTACTAGGGGGGGGGAGCGAGCAGTACTTC
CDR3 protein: CASSLLGGGSEQYF

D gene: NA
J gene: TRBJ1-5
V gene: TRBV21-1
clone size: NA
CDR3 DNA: TGTGCCAGCAGCCCGAGGGAAGGGGGCAATCAGCCCCAGCATTTT
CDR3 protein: CASSPREGGNQPQHF

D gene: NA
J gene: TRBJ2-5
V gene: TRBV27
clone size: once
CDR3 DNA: TGTGCCAGCAGTCTAACAGGGGGGGTTAGGGAGACCCAGTACTTC
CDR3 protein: CASSLTGGVRETQYF

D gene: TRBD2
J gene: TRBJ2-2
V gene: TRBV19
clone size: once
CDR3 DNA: TGTGCCAGTAGTACGCCCGGGGCTAGCGGGGGATCCGGGGAGCTGTTTTTT
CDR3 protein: CASSTPGASGGSGELFF

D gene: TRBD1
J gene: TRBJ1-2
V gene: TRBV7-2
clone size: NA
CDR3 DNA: TGTGCCAGCAGCCGAGGGACAGGGCGAGGCTACACCTTC
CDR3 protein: CASSRGTGRGYTF

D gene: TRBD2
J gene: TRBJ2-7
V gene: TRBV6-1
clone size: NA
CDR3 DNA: TGTGCCAGCAGTGGTCCCGGGACTAGCGGGGGACCTCGCTACGAGCAGTACTTC
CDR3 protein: CASSGPGTSGGPRYEQYF

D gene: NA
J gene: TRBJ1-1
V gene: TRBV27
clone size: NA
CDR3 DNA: TGTGCCAGCAGTCCCGGTTGGGACCGCCAGGACACTGAAGCTTTCTTT
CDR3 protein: CASSPGWDRQDTEAFF

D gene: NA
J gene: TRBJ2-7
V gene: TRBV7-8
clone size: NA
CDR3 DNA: TGTGCCAGCAGCTTACGAAGGGGGGGTGACGAGCAGTACTTC
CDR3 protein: CASSLRRGGDEQYF

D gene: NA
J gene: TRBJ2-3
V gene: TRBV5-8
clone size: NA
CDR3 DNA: TGTGCCAGCAGCACTTATCAGAGTTTGGATACGCAGTATTTT
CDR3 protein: CASSTYQSLDTQYF

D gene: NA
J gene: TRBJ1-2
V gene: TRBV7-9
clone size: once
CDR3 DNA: TGTGCCAGCGGCACAGCAAGAGATGCCTCTAACTATGGCTACACCTTC
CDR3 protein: CASGTARDASNYGYTF

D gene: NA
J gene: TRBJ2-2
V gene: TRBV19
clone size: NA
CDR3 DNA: TGTGCCAGTGGATTCGGGGACCGAACCACCGGGGAGCTGTTTTTT
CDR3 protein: CASGFGDRTTGELFF

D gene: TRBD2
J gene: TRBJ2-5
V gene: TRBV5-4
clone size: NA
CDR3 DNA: TGTGCCAGCAGCATCTGGGGCGGGGGGAACCTAAGGAGAGAGACCCAGTACTTC
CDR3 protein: CASSIWGGGNLRRETQYF

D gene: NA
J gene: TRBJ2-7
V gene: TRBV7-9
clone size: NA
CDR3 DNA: TGTGCCAGCAGCTTAGGTCGGGGGTTTTACGAGCAGTACTTC
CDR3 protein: CASSLGRGFYEQYF

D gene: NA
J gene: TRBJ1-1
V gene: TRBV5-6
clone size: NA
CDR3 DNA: TGTGCCAGCAGCTTGGGGGACACTGAAGCTTTCTTT
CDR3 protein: CASSLGDTEAFF

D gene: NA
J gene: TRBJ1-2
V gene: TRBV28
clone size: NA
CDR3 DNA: TGTGCCAGCAGTTTTAAGGCAGGTCATGGCTACACCTTC
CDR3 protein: CASSFKAGHGYTF

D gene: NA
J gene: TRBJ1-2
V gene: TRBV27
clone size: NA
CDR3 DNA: TGTGCCAGCAGTTCTAACGTCGGGGGCAACTATGGCTACACCTTC
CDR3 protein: CASSSNVGGNYGYTF

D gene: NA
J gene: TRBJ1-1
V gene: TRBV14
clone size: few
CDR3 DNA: TGTGCCAGCAGCCAAACAGGGTCCCCTCAGGCTTTCTTT
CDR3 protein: CASSQTGSPQAFF

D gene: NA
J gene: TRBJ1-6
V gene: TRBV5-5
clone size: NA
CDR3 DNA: TGTGCCAGCTCCAGGCAAGGCTGGGATTCACCCCTCCACTTT
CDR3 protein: CASSRQGWDSPLHF

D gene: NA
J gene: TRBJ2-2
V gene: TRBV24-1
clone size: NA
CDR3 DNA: TGTGCCACCAGTGACGCTGACAGGCAATCTAAGACCGGGGAGCTGTTTTTT
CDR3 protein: CATSDADRQSKTGELFF

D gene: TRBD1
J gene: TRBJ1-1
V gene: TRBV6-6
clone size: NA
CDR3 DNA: TGTGCCACTAGGGACAGCACCACGGGCACTGAAGCTTTCTTT
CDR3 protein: CATRDSTTGTEAFF

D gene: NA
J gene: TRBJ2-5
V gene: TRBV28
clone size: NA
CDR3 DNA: TGTGCCAGCAGGAGGGTCCGACCCGCAGAGACCCAGTACTTC
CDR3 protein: CASRRVRPAETQYF

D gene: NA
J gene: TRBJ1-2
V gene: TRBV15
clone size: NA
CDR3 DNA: TGTGCCACCAGCAGAGTCGTAAATGAATGGGGGTACGGCTACACCTTC
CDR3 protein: CATSRVVNEWGYGYTF

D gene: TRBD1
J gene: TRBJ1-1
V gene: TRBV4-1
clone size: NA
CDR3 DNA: TGCGCCAGCAGCCCGCTTCAGGGGGCTGGGACTGAAGCTTTCTTT
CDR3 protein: CASSPLQGAGTEAFF

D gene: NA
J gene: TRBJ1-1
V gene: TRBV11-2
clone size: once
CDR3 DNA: TGTGCCAGCAGCAAACAGGGTTACATGAACACTGAAGCTTTCTTT
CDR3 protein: CASSKQGYMNTEAFF

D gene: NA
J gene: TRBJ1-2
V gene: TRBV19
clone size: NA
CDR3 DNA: TGTGCCAGTAGTTATCTCTATGGCTACACCTTC
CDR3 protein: CASSYLYGYTF